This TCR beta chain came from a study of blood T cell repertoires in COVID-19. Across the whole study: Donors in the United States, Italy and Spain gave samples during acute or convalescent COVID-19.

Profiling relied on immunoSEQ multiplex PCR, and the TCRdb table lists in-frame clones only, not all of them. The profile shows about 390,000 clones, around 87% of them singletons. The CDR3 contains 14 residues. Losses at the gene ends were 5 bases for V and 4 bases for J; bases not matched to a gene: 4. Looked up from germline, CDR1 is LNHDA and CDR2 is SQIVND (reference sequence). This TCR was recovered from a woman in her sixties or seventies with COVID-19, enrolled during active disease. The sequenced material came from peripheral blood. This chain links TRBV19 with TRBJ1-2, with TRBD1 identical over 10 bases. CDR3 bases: TGTGCCAGTAGTTCCAGGACAGGGGGCTATGGCTACACCTTC. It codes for CASSSRTGGYGYTF.